This TCR beta chain was captured by sequencing in a study of blood T cell repertoires in COVID-19. Study at large: The United States, Italy and Spain supplied acute and convalescent COVID-19 samples. T cells, B-cell-depleted T cells, or PBMCs provided the cDNA or gDNA that served as material.

In the source study's methods: Counts of nucleated cells, estimated from reference gene primer amplification, were obtained. Assay: immunoSEQ multiplex PCR; the TCRdb copy retains only in-frame clones and omits some. Clone size and the V and J calls come from that table; the DNA yielded D and trimming. The sample consists of roughly 250,000 clones, 80% to 85% of them appearing once. This CDR3 region has 14 residues. V trimming: 7 bases; J trimming: 1 base; junction bases outside the gene matches: 5. Per the germline V gene, CDR1 is SGHTA and CDR2 is FQGNSA. Input material: peripheral blood. The sequence was obtained from an older woman with active or convalescent COVID-19. V is TRBV7-2 and J is TRBJ2-5; 8 bases are shared with TRBD2. The CDR3 loop reads CASMGRGAQETQYF. The CDR3 region has the DNA TGTGCCAGCATGGGGCGGGGGGCCCAAGAGACCCAGTACTTC.